Given below is one T cell receptor (beta chain) in context. Those enrolled, adults aged roughly 18 to 89 years, came from around 24 US areas. Each participant's cohort was designated according to participant-reported clinical history. The germline V and J ends were trimmed by 9 bases and 4 bases, with 16 bases remaining between them. In germline, CDR1 is MNHNY, CDR2 SVGAGI (reference sequence). This CDR3 is built from 14 residues. Method: immunoSEQ multiplex PCR; TCRdb's copy keeps in-frame clones and lacks some. The sample yields roughly 430,000 clones, approximately 91% seen once. This entry is derived from a study of blood T cell repertoires in COVID-19.

The sequence was obtained from a middle-aged woman with acute COVID-19. The rearrangement joins TRBV6-6 to TRBJ2-1; D might be TRBD2 (6 bases). Sequences were obtained from PBMCs or T cells enriched from blood (not recorded which). The CDR3, as DNA: TGTGCCAGTTCGGGAGAACCCATTTACAATGAGCAGTTCTTC. Its protein is CASSGEPIYNEQFF.